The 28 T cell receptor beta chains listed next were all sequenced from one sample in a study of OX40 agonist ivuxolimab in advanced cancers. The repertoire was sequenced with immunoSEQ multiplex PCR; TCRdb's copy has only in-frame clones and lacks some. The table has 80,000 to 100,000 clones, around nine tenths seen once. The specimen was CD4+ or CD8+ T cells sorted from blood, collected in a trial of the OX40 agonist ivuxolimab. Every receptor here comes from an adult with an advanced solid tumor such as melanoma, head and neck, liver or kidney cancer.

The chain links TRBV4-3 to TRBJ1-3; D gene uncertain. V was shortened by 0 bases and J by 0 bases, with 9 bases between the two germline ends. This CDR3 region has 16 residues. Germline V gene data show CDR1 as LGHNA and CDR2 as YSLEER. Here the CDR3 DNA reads TGCGCCAGCAGCCAAGAATTGTCACCCTCTGGAAACACCATATATTTT. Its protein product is CASSQELSPSGNTIYF.

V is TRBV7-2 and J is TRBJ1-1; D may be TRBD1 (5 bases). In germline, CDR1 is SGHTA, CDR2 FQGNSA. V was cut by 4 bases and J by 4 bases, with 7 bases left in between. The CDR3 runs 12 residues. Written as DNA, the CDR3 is TGTGCCAGCAGCTACGGGGGCACTGAAGCTTTCTTT. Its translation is CASSYGGTEAFF.

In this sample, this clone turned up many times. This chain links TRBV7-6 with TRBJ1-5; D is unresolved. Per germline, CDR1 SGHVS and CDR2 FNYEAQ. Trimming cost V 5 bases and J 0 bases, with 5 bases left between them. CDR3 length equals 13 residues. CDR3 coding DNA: TGTGCCAGCAGCCAAGATAGCAATCAGCCCCAGCATTTT. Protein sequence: CASSQDSNQPQHF.

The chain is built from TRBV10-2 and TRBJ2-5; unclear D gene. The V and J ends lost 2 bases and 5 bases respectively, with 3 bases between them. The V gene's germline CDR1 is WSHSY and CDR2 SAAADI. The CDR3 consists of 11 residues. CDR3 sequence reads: CASSEGETQYF. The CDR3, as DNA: TGCGCCAGCAGTGAGGGGGAGACCCAGTACTTC.

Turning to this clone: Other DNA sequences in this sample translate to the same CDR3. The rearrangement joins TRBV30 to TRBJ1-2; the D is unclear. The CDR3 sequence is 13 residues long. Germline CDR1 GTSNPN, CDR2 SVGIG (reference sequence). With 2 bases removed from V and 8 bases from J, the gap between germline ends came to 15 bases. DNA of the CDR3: TGTGCCTGGAGTAGCGTTTCCTTCTACGGCTACACCTTC. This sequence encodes CAWSSVSFYGYTF.

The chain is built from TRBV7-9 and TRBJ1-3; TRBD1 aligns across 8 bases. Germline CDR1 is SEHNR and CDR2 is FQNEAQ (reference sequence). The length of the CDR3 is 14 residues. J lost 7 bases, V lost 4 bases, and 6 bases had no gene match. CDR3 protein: CASSSRTGFNTIYF. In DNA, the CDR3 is TGTGCCAGCAGCTCTAGGACAGGGTTTAACACCATATATTTT.

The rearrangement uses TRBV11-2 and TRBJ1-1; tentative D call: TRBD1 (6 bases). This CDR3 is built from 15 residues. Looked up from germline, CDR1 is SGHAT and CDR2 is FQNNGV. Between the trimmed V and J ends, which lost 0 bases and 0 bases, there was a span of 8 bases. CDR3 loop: CASSLDGGLNTEAFF. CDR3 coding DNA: TGTGCCAGCAGCTTAGATGGGGGGCTGAACACTGAAGCTTTCTTT.

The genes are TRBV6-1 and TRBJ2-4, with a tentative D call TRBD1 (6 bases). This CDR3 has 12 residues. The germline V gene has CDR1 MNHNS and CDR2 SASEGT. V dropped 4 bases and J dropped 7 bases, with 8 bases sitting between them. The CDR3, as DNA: TGTGCCAGCAGTGGAGGGGGTAACATTCAGTACTTC. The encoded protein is CASSGGGNIQYF.

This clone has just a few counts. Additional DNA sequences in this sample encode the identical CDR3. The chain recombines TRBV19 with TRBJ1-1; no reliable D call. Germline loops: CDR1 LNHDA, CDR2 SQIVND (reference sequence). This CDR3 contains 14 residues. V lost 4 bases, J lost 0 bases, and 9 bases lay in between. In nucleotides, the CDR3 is TGTGCCAGTAGTAAGGCCTTCATGAACACTGAAGCTTTCTTT. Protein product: CASSKAFMNTEAFF.

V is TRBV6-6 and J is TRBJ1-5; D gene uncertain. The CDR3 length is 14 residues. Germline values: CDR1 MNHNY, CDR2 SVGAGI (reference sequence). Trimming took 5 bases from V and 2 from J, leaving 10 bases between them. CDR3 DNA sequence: TGTGCCAGCAGTCGGGGAGAGGGCAATCAGCCCCAGCATTTT. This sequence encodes CASSRGEGNQPQHF.

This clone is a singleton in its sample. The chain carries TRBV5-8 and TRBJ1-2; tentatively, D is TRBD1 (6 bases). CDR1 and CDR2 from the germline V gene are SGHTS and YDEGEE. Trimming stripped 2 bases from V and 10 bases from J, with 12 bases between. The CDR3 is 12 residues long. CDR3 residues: CASSFGGPAYTF. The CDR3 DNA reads TGTGCCAGCAGCTTCGGGGGGCCGGCCTACACCTTC.

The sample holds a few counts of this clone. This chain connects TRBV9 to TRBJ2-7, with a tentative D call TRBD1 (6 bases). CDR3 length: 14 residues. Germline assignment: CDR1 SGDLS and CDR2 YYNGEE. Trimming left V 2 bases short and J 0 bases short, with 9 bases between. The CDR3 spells CASSVGDNSYEQYF. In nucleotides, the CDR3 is TGTGCCAGCAGCGTCGGGGACAACTCCTACGAGCAGTACTTC.

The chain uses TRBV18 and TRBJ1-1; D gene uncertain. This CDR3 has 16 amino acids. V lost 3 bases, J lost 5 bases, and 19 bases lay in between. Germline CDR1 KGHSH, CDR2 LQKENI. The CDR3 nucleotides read TGTGCCAGCTCACCTGGTATCGGCAGCTACTTGACTGAAGCTTTCTTT. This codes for CASSPGIGSYLTEAFF.

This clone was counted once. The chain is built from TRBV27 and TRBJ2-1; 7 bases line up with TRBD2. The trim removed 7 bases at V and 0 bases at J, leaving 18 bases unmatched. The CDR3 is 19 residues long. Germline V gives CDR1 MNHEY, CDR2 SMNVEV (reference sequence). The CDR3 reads CASTYLNGLAEISYNEQFF. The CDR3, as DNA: TGTGCCAGCACTTATCTTAATGGGCTAGCGGAGATCTCCTACAATGAGCAGTTCTTC.

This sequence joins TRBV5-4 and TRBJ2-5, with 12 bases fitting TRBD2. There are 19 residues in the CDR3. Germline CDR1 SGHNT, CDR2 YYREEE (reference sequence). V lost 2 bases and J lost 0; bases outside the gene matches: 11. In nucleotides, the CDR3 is TGTGCCAGCAGCTTCCCCAGACTAGCGGGGGATAGGTACCAAGAGACCCAGTACTTC. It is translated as CASSFPRLAGDRYQETQYF.

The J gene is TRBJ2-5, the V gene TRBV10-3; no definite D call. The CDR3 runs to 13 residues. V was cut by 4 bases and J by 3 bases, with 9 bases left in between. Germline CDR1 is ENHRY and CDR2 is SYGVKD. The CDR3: CAISVAEEETQYF. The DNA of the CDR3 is TGTGCCATCAGTGTGGCCGAAGAAGAGACCCAGTACTTC.

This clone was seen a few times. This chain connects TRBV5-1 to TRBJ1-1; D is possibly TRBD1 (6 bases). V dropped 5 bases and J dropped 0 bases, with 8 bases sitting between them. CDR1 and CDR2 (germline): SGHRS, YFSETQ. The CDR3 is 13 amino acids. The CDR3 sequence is CASRQGVNTEAFF. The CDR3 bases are TGCGCCAGCAGACAGGGAGTGAACACTGAAGCTTTCTTT.

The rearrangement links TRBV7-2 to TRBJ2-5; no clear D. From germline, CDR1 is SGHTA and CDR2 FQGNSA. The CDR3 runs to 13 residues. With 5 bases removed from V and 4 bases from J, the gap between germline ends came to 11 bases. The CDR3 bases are TGTGCCAGCAGCCCCCCGGGTCGAGAGACCCAGTACTTC. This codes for CASSPPGRETQYF. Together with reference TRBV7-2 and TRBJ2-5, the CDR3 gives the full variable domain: GAGVSQSPSNKVTEKGKDVELRCDPISGHTALYWYRQSLGQGLEFLIYFQGNSAPDKSGLPSDRFSAERTGGSVSTLTIQRTQQEDSAVYLCASSPPGRETQYFGPGTRLLVL.

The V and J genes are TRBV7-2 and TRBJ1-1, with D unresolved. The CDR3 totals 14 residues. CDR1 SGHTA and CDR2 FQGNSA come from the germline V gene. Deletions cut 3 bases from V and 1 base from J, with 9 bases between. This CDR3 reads CASSFETGNTEAFF. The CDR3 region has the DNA TGTGCCAGCAGCTTCGAGACGGGGAACACTGAAGCTTTCTTT. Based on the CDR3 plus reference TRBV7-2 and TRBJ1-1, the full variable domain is GAGVSQSPSNKVTEKGKDVELRCDPISGHTALYWYRQSLGQGLEFLIYFQGNSAPDKSGLPSDRFSAERTGGSVSTLTIQRTQQEDSAVYLCASSFETGNTEAFFGQGTRLTVV.

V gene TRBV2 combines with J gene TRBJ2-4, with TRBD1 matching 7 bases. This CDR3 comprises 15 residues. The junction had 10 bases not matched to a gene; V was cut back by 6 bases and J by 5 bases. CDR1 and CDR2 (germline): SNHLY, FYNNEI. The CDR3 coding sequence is TGTGCCAGCAGCAATGACAGGGTCGGAGAAAACATTCAGTACTTC. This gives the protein CASSNDRVGENIQYF.

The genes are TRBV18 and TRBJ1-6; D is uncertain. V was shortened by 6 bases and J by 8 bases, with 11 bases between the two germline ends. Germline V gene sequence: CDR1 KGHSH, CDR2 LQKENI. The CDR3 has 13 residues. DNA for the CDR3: TGTGCCAGCTCTCGGGCCAAGGATTCACCCCTCCACTTT. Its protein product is CASSRAKDSPLHF.

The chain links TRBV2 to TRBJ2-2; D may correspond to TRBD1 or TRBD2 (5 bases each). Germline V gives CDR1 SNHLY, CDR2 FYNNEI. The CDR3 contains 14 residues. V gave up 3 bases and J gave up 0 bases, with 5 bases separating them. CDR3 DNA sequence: TGTGCCAGCAGTGAGGGGGCGAACACCGGGGAGCTGTTTTTT. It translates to CASSEGANTGELFF.

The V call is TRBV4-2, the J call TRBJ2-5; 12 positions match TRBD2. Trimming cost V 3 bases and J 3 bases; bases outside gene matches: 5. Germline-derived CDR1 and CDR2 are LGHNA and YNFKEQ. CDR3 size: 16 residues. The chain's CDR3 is CASSHFRTSGEETQYF. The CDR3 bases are TGTGCCAGCAGCCACTTCAGGACTAGCGGGGAAGAGACCCAGTACTTC.

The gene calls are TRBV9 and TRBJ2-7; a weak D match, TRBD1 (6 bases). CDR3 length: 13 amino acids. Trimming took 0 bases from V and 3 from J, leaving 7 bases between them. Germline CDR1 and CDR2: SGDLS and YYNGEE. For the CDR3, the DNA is TGTGCCAGCAGCGTAGCACAGGGCTACGAGCAGTACTTC. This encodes CASSVAQGYEQYF.

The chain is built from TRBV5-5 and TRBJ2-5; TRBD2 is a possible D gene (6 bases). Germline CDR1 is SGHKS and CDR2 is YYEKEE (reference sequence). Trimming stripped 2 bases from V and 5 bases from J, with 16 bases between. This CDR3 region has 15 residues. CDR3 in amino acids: CASSFLGSGRETQYF. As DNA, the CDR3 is TGTGCCAGCAGCTTTCTGGGCTCAGGGAGGGAGACCCAGTACTTC.

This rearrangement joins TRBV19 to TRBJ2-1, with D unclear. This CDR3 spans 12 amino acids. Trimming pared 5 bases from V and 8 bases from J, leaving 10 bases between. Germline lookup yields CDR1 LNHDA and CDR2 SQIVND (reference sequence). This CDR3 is CASSSSTYEQFF. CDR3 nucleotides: TGTGCCAGTAGTTCCTCGACGTATGAGCAGTTCTTC.

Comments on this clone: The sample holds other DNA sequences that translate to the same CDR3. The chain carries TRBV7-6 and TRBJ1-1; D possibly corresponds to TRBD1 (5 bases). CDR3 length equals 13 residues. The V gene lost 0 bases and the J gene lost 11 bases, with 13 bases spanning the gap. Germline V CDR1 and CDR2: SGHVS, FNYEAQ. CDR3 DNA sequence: TGTGCCAGCAGCTTAGCGCTGGGGGAGGAGGCTTTCTTT. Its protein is CASSLALGEEAFF.

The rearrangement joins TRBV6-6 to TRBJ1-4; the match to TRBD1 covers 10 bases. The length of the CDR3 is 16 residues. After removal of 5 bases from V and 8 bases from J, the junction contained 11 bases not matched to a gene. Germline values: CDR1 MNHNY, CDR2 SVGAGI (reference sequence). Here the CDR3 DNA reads TGTGCCAGCAGTCAACCGGGGACAGGGGCGGGGGAAAAACTGTTTTTT. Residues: CASSQPGTGAGEKLFF.